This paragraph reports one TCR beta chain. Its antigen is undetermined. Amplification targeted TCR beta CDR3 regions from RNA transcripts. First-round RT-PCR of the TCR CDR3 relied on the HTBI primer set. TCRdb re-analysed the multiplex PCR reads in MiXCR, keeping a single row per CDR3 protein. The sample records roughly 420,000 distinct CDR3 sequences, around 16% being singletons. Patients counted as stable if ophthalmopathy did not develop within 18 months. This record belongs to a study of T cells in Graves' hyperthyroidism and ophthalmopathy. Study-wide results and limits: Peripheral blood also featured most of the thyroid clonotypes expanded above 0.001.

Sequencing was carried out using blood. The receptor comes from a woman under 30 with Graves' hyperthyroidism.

The CDR3 protein is CASRHRDRGTDTQYF. CDR3 bases: TGCGCCAGCAGGCACCGGGACAGGGGCACAGATACGCAGTATTTT. The chain combines TRBV10-1 with TRBJ2-3; 9 nucleotides match TRBD1. Germline-derived CDR1 and CDR2 are WNHNN and SYGVQD (reference sequence). The V segment lost 6 bases and the J segment 1 base; nucleotides outside the gene matches: 5. This CDR3 is built from 15 residues.